A single sample gave rise to the 22 T cell receptor beta chains below, sequenced in a study of shared clonotypes between healthy human individuals. This table comes from immunoSEQ multiplex PCR, and its TCRdb copy is limited to in-frame clones, with some not included. The table lists 530,000 or so clones, 60% to 80% of them singletons. Sequencing input: PBMCs. All receptors derive from a woman between 40 and 55 years old in good health. Some clones in this sample may be carry-over from other donors' samples.

The chain employs TRBV4-1 and TRBJ2-1; possibly TRBD1 or TRBD2 for D (6 bases each). Germline loops: CDR1 MGHRA, CDR2 YSYEKL. V dropped 0 bases and J dropped 4 bases, with 16 bases sitting between them. The CDR3 sequence is 17 residues long. The CDR3 is CASSQDRGRRVYNEQFF. In DNA form, the CDR3 reads TGCGCCAGCAGCCAAGATAGGGGGAGGAGGGTATACAATGAGCAGTTCTTC.

The rearrangement joins TRBV6-6 to TRBJ2-2; 10 nucleotides agree with TRBD2. Germline values: CDR1 MNHNY, CDR2 SVGAGI (reference sequence). V shed 6 bases, J shed 6 bases, and the junction held 4 bases outside the gene matches. This CDR3 has 14 residues. The CDR3 here is CASRLAGDAGELFF. The CDR3 DNA reads as TGTGCCAGCAGGCTAGCGGGAGACGCCGGGGAGCTGTTTTTT.

Comments on this clone: Sequence at one end of the junction differs from germline and may be a read error. The chain employs TRBV4-2 and TRBJ2-1; tentatively, D is TRBD2 (5 bases). The germline gives CDR1 LGHNA, CDR2 YNFKEQ. The CDR3 has 14 amino acids. The CDR3 here is CASRQTGIYNEQFF. The CDR3 nucleotides read TGTGCCAGCCGCCAAACCGGGATTTACAATGAGCAGTTCTTC.

The V call is TRBV27, the J call TRBJ2-5; 7 bases are a match to TRBD1. Germline trimming cut 0 bases from V and 4 bases from J; bases unmatched to any gene: 5. The CDR3 covers 15 residues. Germline values: CDR1 MNHEY, CDR2 SMNVEV (reference sequence). CDR3 sequence (DNA): TGTGCCAGCAGTTTATCGATAGGGGGCTTAGAGACCCAGTACTTC. It specifies CASSLSIGGLETQYF.

The chain links TRBV28 to TRBJ2-7, with TRBD1 identical over 7 bases. CDR1 and CDR2 from the germline V gene are MDHEN and SYDVKM. The CDR3 runs 12 residues. J gave up 4 bases and V 5 bases, and 2 bases lay outside the gene matches. Here the CDR3 DNA reads TGTGCCAGCAGTCAGACAGGGTACGAGCAGTACTTC. This gives the protein CASSQTGYEQYF.

The chain has TRBV30 and TRBJ2-1; tentatively, D is TRBD2 (5 bases). The CDR3 covers 15 residues. The germline V and J ends were trimmed by 8 bases and 5 bases, with 22 bases remaining between them. Germline V CDR1 and CDR2: GTSNPN, SVGIG (reference sequence). The CDR3 here is CAGNPPGLSDNEQFF. CDR3 DNA: TGTGCCGGTAACCCCCCGGGATTGAGTGACAATGAGCAGTTCTTC.

This rearrangement joins TRBV30 to TRBJ1-5; 8 nucleotides line up with TRBD1. Per germline, CDR1 GTSNPN and CDR2 SVGIG (reference sequence). J gave up 7 bases and V 1 base, and 6 bases lay outside the gene matches. The CDR3 length is 14 residues. CDR3 in DNA: TGTGCCTGGAGTGCTGACAGGGGAGGACAGCCCCAGCATTTT. Translation: CAWSADRGGQPQHF.

V and J are TRBV27 and TRBJ2-7; D is unclear. The germline V gene encodes CDR1 MNHEY and CDR2 SMNVEV (reference sequence). V dropped 2 bases and J dropped 4 bases, with 21 bases sitting between them. This CDR3 comprises 17 residues. CDR3 sequence (DNA): TGTGCCAGCAGTTTACGCCGACCAGTTCTTAGTAGTTACGAGCAGTACTTC. It yields the protein CASSLRRPVLSSYEQYF.

This chain joins TRBV25-1 and TRBJ2-5, with 7 bases fitting TRBD2. Germline CDR1 MGHDK, CDR2 SYGVNS. The CDR3 length is 18 residues. Germline trimming cut 6 bases from V and 5 bases from J; bases unmatched to any gene: 21. CDR3: CASSSKRASGSGTETQYF. The CDR3 nucleotides are TGTGCCAGCAGCTCTAAGCGCGCTAGCGGATCTGGGACGGAGACCCAGTACTTC.

At least ten counts were recorded for this clone. The J gene is TRBJ2-2, the V gene TRBV7-8; D perhaps matches TRBD2 (6 bases). V was clipped by 3 bases and J by 3 bases, with 11 bases between them. The CDR3 contains 15 residues. Germline assignment: CDR1 SGHVS and CDR2 FQNEAQ. The CDR3 is CASSLVIADTGELFF. The DNA for the CDR3 is TGTGCCAGCAGCTTGGTTATAGCGGACACCGGGGAGCTGTTTTTT.

This chain connects TRBV5-8 to TRBJ2-3; a weak D match, TRBD2 (6 bases). Trimming removed 4 bases from V and 0 bases from J, with 9 bases in between. The CDR3 runs 14 residues. Germline lookup yields CDR1 SGHTS and CDR2 YDEGEE. CDR3 amino acids: CASSISGSTDTQYF. The CDR3 nucleotides are TGTGCCAGCAGCATTAGCGGTAGCACAGATACGCAGTATTTT. The full variable domain, with the rest looked up from reference TRBV5-8 and TRBJ2-3, is EAGVTQSPTHLIKTRGQQATLRCSPISGHTSVYWYQQALGLGLQFLLWYDEGEERNRGNFPPRFSGRQFPNYSSELNVNALELEDSALYLCASSISGSTDTQYFGPGTRLTVL.

The chain uses TRBV5-1 and TRBJ2-3, with D perhaps TRBD2 (6 bases). The CDR3 sequence is 15 residues long. The germline gives CDR1 SGHRS, CDR2 YFSETQ. V lost 4 bases to trimming and J lost 1 base, with 13 bases between them. This CDR3 reads CASSTYSGGTDTQYF. CDR3 in DNA: TGCGCCAGCAGCACGTATAGCGGAGGCACAGATACGCAGTATTTT.

This clone was detected only once. The gene calls are TRBV4-3 and TRBJ2-2; 8 positions agree with TRBD1. The ends lost 3 bases at V and 0 bases at J; junction bases unmatched: 6. Germline CDR1 is LGHNA and CDR2 is YSLEER. The CDR3 sequence is 17 residues long. The CDR3 sequence: CASSHSAGGSNTGELFF. The CDR3 coding sequence is TGCGCCAGCAGCCACAGCGCAGGGGGCTCGAACACCGGGGAGCTGTTTTTT.

The gene calls are TRBV28 and TRBJ1-4; 8 positions match TRBD1. CDR1 and CDR2 from the germline V gene are MDHEN and SYDVKM. Unmatched junction bases numbered 13, after V lost 2 bases and J lost 14 bases. The CDR3 spans 15 residues. The chain's CDR3 is CASSLRTGLTMVLFF. The CDR3 nucleotides read TGTGCCAGCAGTTTACGGACAGGGCTCACTATGGTGCTGTTTTTT.

The chain carries TRBV7-9 and TRBJ2-3; D unclear. Germline loops: CDR1 SEHNR, CDR2 FQNEAQ (reference sequence). Trimming removed 6 bases from V and 0 bases from J, with 7 bases in between. The CDR3 is 13 residues long. CDR3 bases: TGTGCCAGCAGACGTGCTAGCACAGATACGCAGTATTTT. Translated: CASRRASTDTQYF.

The chain links TRBV5-4 to TRBJ2-7; 12 bases map to TRBD1. The CDR3 contains 15 residues. V lost 4 bases and J lost 4; bases outside the gene matches: 6. CDR1 is SGHNT, CDR2 YYREEE, per germline (reference sequence). CDR3 nucleotide sequence: TGTGCCAGCAGCAGCGGGACAGGGGGCTTTTACGAGCAGTACTTC. Residues: CASSSGTGGFYEQYF.

As concerns this clone: A read error may produce the germline difference seen at one junction end. CDR3 in amino acids: CASSPQGKSTGELFF. The CDR3 DNA reads TGTGCCAGCTCTCCACAGGGGAAGAGCACCGGGGAGCTGTTTTTT. V gene TRBV18 combines with J gene TRBJ2-2, with TRBD1 matching over 7 bases. The CDR3 contains 15 residues. Germline-derived CDR1 and CDR2 are KGHSH and LQKENI. Based on the CDR3 plus reference TRBV18 and TRBJ2-2, the full variable domain is NAGVMQNPRHLVRRRGQEARLRCSPMKGHSHVYWYRQLPEEGLKFMVYLQKENIIDESGMPKERFSAEFPKEGPSILRIQQVVRGDSAAYFCASSPQGKSTGELFFGEGSRLTVL.

J is TRBJ1-1 and V is TRBV2, with 7 bases that match TRBD1. CDR1 and CDR2 from the germline V gene are SNHLY and FYNNEI. Losses at the gene ends were 6 bases for V and 0 bases for J; bases not matched to a gene: 4. CDR3 length: 14 residues. CDR3 nucleotide sequence: TGTGCCAGCAGGGGACAGTACATGAACACTGAAGCTTTCTTT. It codes for CASRGQYMNTEAFF.

This clone appeared a few times. The rearrangement uses TRBV5-1 and TRBJ2-2; tentative D call: TRBD2 (5 bases). CDR3 length: 16 residues. V was cut by 0 bases and J by 7 bases, with 16 bases left in between. The germline V gene has CDR1 SGHRS and CDR2 YFSETQ. In nucleotides, the CDR3 is TGCGCCAGCAGCTTGGTCGGGGAGATCTTAGGCGGGGAGCTGTTTTTT. Its protein product is CASSLVGEILGGELFF.

CDR3 DNA sequence: TGTGCCAGCTCACCAACGGCGGGACGCCAGGAGACCCAGTACTTC. It translates to CASSPTAGRQETQYF. The chain recombines TRBV18 with TRBJ2-5, with a possible D match to TRBD2 (6 bases). V was shortened by 2 bases and J by 5 bases, with 15 bases between the two germline ends. The CDR3 spans 15 residues. Germline CDR1 KGHSH, CDR2 LQKENI. The complete variable domain, with remaining parts taken from reference TRBV18 and TRBJ2-5, reads NAGVMQNPRHLVRRRGQEARLRCSPMKGHSHVYWYRQLPEEGLKFMVYLQKENIIDESGMPKERFSAEFPKEGPSILRIQQVVRGDSAAYFCASSPTAGRQETQYFGPGTRLLVL.

This clone was counted only a few times. The genes are TRBV6-4 and TRBJ1-1; the D is unclear. Germline CDR1 is MRHNA and CDR2 is SNTAGT. V was clipped by 7 bases and J by 5 bases, with 11 bases between them. The CDR3 is 12 amino acids. The CDR3 protein is CASTSTGTEAFF. Here the CDR3 DNA reads TGTGCCAGCACCTCAACCGGGACTGAAGCTTTCTTT.

This chain links TRBV27 with TRBJ1-4; 8 bases line up with TRBD1. Germline CDR1 MNHEY, CDR2 SMNVEV (reference sequence). The J segment lost 8 bases and the V segment lost 3 bases, leaving 8 bases of the junction unmatched. The length of the CDR3 is 15 residues. The CDR3 spells CASSLAQGAGEKLFF. For the CDR3, the DNA is TGTGCCAGCAGTTTGGCGCAGGGGGCGGGGGAAAAACTGTTTTTT.